Listed below are T cell receptor beta chains from one sample, sequenced in a study of T-cell reconstitution after alpha-beta-depleted transplantation in children. Each CDR3 protein gets one entry after TCRdb re-called the PCR reads with MiXCR. The table includes under 350,000 distinct CDR3 sequences, nearly 10% detected once. Sequenced here: PBMCs from the stem cell graft donor, sampled from the stem cell graft. These receptors came from a human donor who donated a stem cell graft to a child with SCID. CDR3s include the opening cysteine and the closing phenylalanine or tryptophan. The order of the fields is J gene, CDR3 length, V gene, CDR3 protein.

>TRBJ2-1|15|TRBV5-5
CASSLLGRNSDEQFF
>TRBJ2-3|16|TRBV5-1
CASSPASGVGTDTQYF
>TRBJ1-1|14|TRBV5-1
CASSVGQGNTEAFF
>TRBJ2-5|13|TRBV20-1
CSALQGFEETQYF
>TRBJ2-5|15|TRBV6-5
CASSYSGSFQETQYF
>TRBJ1-2|16|TRBV12-3/TRBV12-4
CASSSARTGWAYGYTF
>TRBJ2-4|13|TRBV7-2
CASSPRSGGDRYF
>TRBJ1-1|13|TRBV6-2/TRBV6-3
CASTPAVLTEAFF
>TRBJ2-3|15|TRBV7-8
CASSLVAGWTDTQYF
>TRBJ1-2|11|TRBV12-3/TRBV12-4
CASSLVEGYTF
>TRBJ1-6|15|TRBV12-3/TRBV12-4
CASSLGPPRDSPLHF
>TRBJ2-5|15|TRBV19
CASSIAQGLGETQYF
>TRBJ2-1|16|TRBV6-1
CASTLGVGTGGIEQFF
>TRBJ1-5|13|TRBV6-1
CASSQGAGQPQHF
>TRBJ2-7|14|TRBV2
CASSKTWDGLVQYF
>TRBJ2-3|16|TRBV7-7
CASSLGLAGSTDTQYF
>TRBJ2-5|19|TRBV11-2
CASSRRGGGVSSSPETQYF
>TRBJ1-4|14|TRBV7-2
CASSFSGGNEKLFF
>TRBJ2-5|15|TRBV4-2
CASSQQLANQETQYF
>TRBJ2-7|13|TRBV5-1
CASCPGQGYEQYF
>TRBJ1-3|12|TRBV3-1
CASSQHGNTIYF
>TRBJ2-5|13|TRBV5-1
CASSLFLGETQYF
>TRBJ2-7|14|TRBV20-1
CSARGVVEGSEQYF
>TRBJ2-5|14|TRBV6-5
CASRLGAIQETQYF
>TRBJ2-7|16|TRBV9
CASSVGGTSDFYEQYF
>TRBJ1-1|11|TRBV20-1
CSAPRSTEAFF
>TRBJ2-1|14|TRBV10-3
CATERGDSVNEQFF
>TRBJ1-6|12|TRBV9
CASSVEDSPLHF
>TRBJ2-7|13|TRBV7-9
CASSFSGAYEQYF
>TRBJ2-5|14|TRBV27
CASSLFGDGETQYF